This TCR beta chain was retrieved from a study of T cell repertoires in cytomegalovirus infection. Overall study: Through public TCR beta signatures, both CMV infection and matching HLA type were indicated. Findings and caveats of the study: Within the response measured ex vivo, HLA-C-restricted CMV-specific TCR beta clonotypes were dominant.

This clonotype was detected a few times. Its antigen is unknown. One entry per CDR3 protein results from TCRdb running MiXCR on the reads. The sample lists 630,000 or so distinct CDR3 sequences, 24% occurring once. The CDR3 is 13 amino acids. The V end was cut by 5 bases, the J end by 9 bases, with 16 bases between. CDR1 is MNHEY and CDR2 is SVGAGI in the germline V gene. The V gene is TRBV6-5, the J gene TRBJ1-2; no firm D call. The sequencing sample was made of CD8+ T cells from PBMCs. The source is a human donor in good health (CMV status not recorded). Some clones in this sample may be carry-over from other donors' samples. The CDR3 bases are TGTGCCAGCAGTAGAGCGAGGGAAGTTCGCTACACCTTC. Translating gives CASSRAREVRYTF.